The 18 T cell receptor beta chains below all came from one sample that was sequenced in a study of blood T cell repertoires in COVID-19. Only in-frame clones appear in the TCRdb table, and some are missing; sequencing was by immunoSEQ multiplex PCR. The sample has about 400,000 clones, just under 90% seen once. Input material: PBMCs or T cells enriched from blood (not recorded which). These receptors all come from a woman in her 30s who had recovered from COVID-19.

This rearrangement joins TRBV2 to TRBJ2-1; D not resolved. The CDR3 contains 13 residues. The V end was cut by 2 bases, the J end by 3 bases, with 5 bases between. Germline assignment: CDR1 SNHLY and CDR2 FYNNEI. The CDR3 spells CASSEQNYNEQFF. The CDR3, as DNA: TGTGCCAGCAGTGAACAGAACTACAATGAGCAGTTCTTC.

This clone was observed many times. In DNA, the CDR3 is TGTGCCAGCAGCTTAATTACCGGTGTAAGTTTCTACGAGCAGTACTTC. Its translation: CASSLITGVSFYEQYF. V is TRBV7-2 and J is TRBJ2-7; D gene uncertain. V gave up 2 bases and J gave up 3 bases, with 17 bases separating them. Per germline, CDR1 SGHTA and CDR2 FQGNSA. There are 16 residues in the CDR3. Full variable domain (missing parts from reference TRBV7-2 and TRBJ2-7): GAGVSQSPSNKVTEKGKDVELRCDPISGHTALYWYRQSLGQGLEFLIYFQGNSAPDKSGLPSDRFSAERTGGSVSTLTIQRTQQEDSAVYLCASSLITGVSFYEQYFGPGTRLTVT.

This clone was found a few times. V gene TRBV11-2 combines with J gene TRBJ1-3, with TRBD1 matching over 8 bases. The CDR3 runs to 15 residues. V shed 5 bases, J shed 5 bases, and the junction held 8 bases outside the gene matches. Looked up from germline, CDR1 is SGHAT and CDR2 is FQNNGV. The CDR3 nucleotides read TGTGCCAGCAGCGACAAGACAGGGGACCGAAACACCATATATTTT. This translates into CASSDKTGDRNTIYF.

The chain combines TRBV18 with TRBJ1-2, with D unresolved. The length of the CDR3 is 12 residues. Per the germline V gene, CDR1 is KGHSH and CDR2 is LQKENI. V dropped 6 bases and J dropped 7 bases, with 12 bases sitting between them. The CDR3: CASSLGIGGYTF. The CDR3 nucleotides read TGTGCCAGCTCCCTCGGGATCGGTGGCTACACCTTC.

This clone turned up a few times. The V gene is TRBV5-4, the J gene TRBJ1-2; D is undetermined. Germline loops: CDR1 SGHNT, CDR2 YYREEE (reference sequence). The CDR3 is 13 amino acids. V was clipped by 4 bases and J by 8 bases, with 15 bases between them. CDR3 bases: TGTGCCAGCAGCCAGGCGAAGCTCGACGGCTACACCTTC. As protein: CASSQAKLDGYTF.

V is TRBV12-5 and J is TRBJ1-2, with a tentative D call TRBD1 (6 bases). This CDR3 contains 15 residues. Germline V CDR1 and CDR2: LGHNT, FRNRAP. The V end lost 3 bases, the J end lost 0 bases, and 11 bases lay between the germline ends. For the CDR3, the DNA is TGTGCTAGTGGTTTTTTCCACAGGGCTAACTATGGCTACACCTTC. It translates to CASGFFHRANYGYTF.

The chain employs TRBV3-1 (or the pseudogene TRBV3-2) and TRBJ1-2; TRBD1 aligns across 7 bases. Germline CDR1 and CDR2: LGHDT and YNNKEL (reference sequence). The CDR3 contains 13 residues. Trimming took 1 base from V and 6 from J; bases not matched to a gene: 2. The chain's CDR3 is CASSQVDRDGYTF. CDR3 sequence (DNA): TGTGCCAGCAGCCAAGTTGACAGGGATGGCTACACCTTC.

The J gene is TRBJ1-2, the V gene TRBV29-1, with a tentative D call TRBD1 (6 bases). Germline V gene lookup returns CDR1 SQVTM and CDR2 ANQGSEA. Trimming removed 1 base from V and 6 bases from J, with 15 bases in between. CDR3 length equals 14 residues. CDR3 sequence: CSVEGRGGVHGYTF. In DNA, the CDR3 is TGCAGCGTTGAAGGAAGGGGGGGAGTCCATGGCTACACCTTC. Filled out from reference TRBV29-1 and TRBJ1-2, the complete variable domain reads SAVISQKPSRDICQRGTSLTIQCQVDSQVTMMFWYRQQPGQSLTLIATANQGSEATYESGFVIDKFPISRPNLTFSTLTVSNMSPEDSSIYLCSVEGRGGVHGYTFGSGTRLTVV.

Only a few counts were recorded for this clone. This chain joins TRBV7-8 and TRBJ1-4, with a weak D call TRBD1 (6 bases). CDR1 is SGHVS, CDR2 FQNEAQ, per germline. Trimming cost V 4 bases and J 3 bases, with 15 bases left between them. This CDR3 is built from 16 residues. CDR3 loop: CASSSLQGHPNEKLFF. The CDR3 DNA is TGTGCCAGCAGCTCACTGCAGGGACATCCTAATGAAAAACTGTTTTTT.

The chain recombines TRBV7-9 with TRBJ1-5; TRBD1 might be the D (6 bases). V lost 2 bases and J lost 3, with 8 bases in between. Germline V lookup: CDR1 SEHNR, CDR2 FQNEAQ (reference sequence). This CDR3 has 14 amino acids. DNA of the CDR3: TGTGCCAGCAGCTTAACAGGGACCAATCAGCCCCAGCATTTT. This codes for CASSLTGTNQPQHF. Complete variable domain (other parts from reference TRBV7-9 and TRBJ1-5): DTGVSQNPRHKITKRGQNVTFRCDPISEHNRLYWYRQTLGQGPEFLTYFQNEAQLEKSRLLSDRFSAERPKGSFSTLEIQRTEQGDSAMYLCASSLTGTNQPQHFGDGTRLSIL.

The chain recombines TRBV13 with TRBJ2-1; tentative D call: TRBD2 (6 bases). The CDR3 is made up of 17 amino acids. The ends were cut back, 3 bases at V and 5 bases at J, with 20 bases in the middle. Per the germline V gene, CDR1 is PRHDT and CDR2 is FYEKMQ (reference sequence). CDR3 loop: CASSLYRGRDFHNEQFF. The CDR3 bases are TGTGCCAGCAGCTTGTATCGGGGCAGGGACTTCCACAATGAGCAGTTCTTC. Variable domain in full (rest from reference TRBV13 and TRBJ2-1): AAGVIQSPRHLIKEKRETATLKCYPIPRHDTVYWYQQGPGQDPQFLISFYEKMQSDKGSIPDRFSAQQFSDYHSELNMSSLELGDSALYFCASSLYRGRDFHNEQFFGPGTRLTVL.

This chain uses TRBV7-8 with TRBJ2-3; no reliable D call. Germline CDR1 reads SGHVS; CDR2 reads FQNEAQ. The CDR3 has 15 residues. V lost 1 base and J lost 0, with 8 bases in between. The CDR3 nucleotides read TGTGCCAGCAGCTTAGACGGTCTGAGCACAGATACGCAGTATTTT. This codes for CASSLDGLSTDTQYF.

The rearrangement links TRBV19 to TRBJ1-3, with D tentatively TRBD1 (6 bases). CDR3 length equals 15 residues. Trimming left V 3 bases short and J 3 bases short, with 12 bases between. Germline V gene sequence: CDR1 LNHDA, CDR2 SQIVND (reference sequence). The CDR3 DNA reads TGTGCCAGTAGTATTCTTGGACAGCTTGGAAACACCATATATTTT. It is translated as CASSILGQLGNTIYF.

The rearrangement uses TRBV4-2 and TRBJ2-3; TRBD2 might be the D (6 bases). The CDR3 totals 19 residues. CDR1 is LGHNA and CDR2 is YNFKEQ in the germline V gene. Trimming stripped 0 bases from V and 0 bases from J, with 19 bases between. The CDR3 region has the DNA TGTGCCAGCAGCCAAGATCAGGATATCAGCGGGTCTAGCACAGATACGCAGTATTTT. Encoded protein: CASSQDQDISGSSTDTQYF.

The genes are TRBV28 and TRBJ1-2; 9 bases map to TRBD1. V was pared by 5 bases and J by 8 bases, with 18 bases of the junction left unmatched. The CDR3 covers 17 residues. Per the germline V gene, CDR1 is MDHEN and CDR2 is SYDVKM. CDR3 sequence reads: CASSTGTGFWGVSGYTF. CDR3 DNA sequence: TGTGCCAGCAGTACCGGGACAGGGTTCTGGGGCGTTTCCGGCTACACCTTC.

This clone was seen more than once but under ten times. A read error may produce the germline difference seen at one junction end. V usage is TRBV6-5 and J usage is TRBJ2-7; possible D gene TRBD1, 6 bases. Germline values: CDR1 MNHEY, CDR2 SVGAGI. This CDR3 has 12 residues. CDR3 nucleotides: TGTGCCAGCAGAGTAGACAGAGACGAGGGGGAATTC. It specifies CASRVDRDEGEF.

V gene TRBV7-9 combines with J gene TRBJ2-7; 8 nucleotides align to TRBD1. After removal of 2 bases from V and 7 bases from J, the junction contained 7 bases not matched to a gene. CDR3 length: 14 amino acids. Germline lookup yields CDR1 SEHNR and CDR2 FQNEAQ (reference sequence). CDR3 in amino acids: CASSLYQGAEEQYF. CDR3 bases: TGTGCCAGCAGCTTATACCAGGGGGCGGAGGAGCAGTACTTC.

V gene TRBV18 combines with J gene TRBJ1-1; D gene ambiguous. Per germline, CDR1 KGHSH and CDR2 LQKENI. V was trimmed by 6 bases and J by 4 bases, leaving 12 bases between them. The CDR3 sequence is 13 residues long. The CDR3 DNA sequence: TGTGCCAGCTCCCGTGGCGAGGGCACTGAAGCTTTCTTT. Its translation is CASSRGEGTEAFF.